This TCR beta chain was retrieved from a study of blood T cells in healthy people across ages. Study-level findings and limits: TCR beta diversity correlated strongly with naive T cell percentage.

Isolated per sample were at least 6.5 million PBMCs. A second PCR of about 6 to 12 cycles used a sample-barcoded 5' primer and a J-beta primer mix. Each CDR3 protein is one row after TCRdb ran MiXCR on the 5' RACE reads. The sample has over a million distinct CDR3 sequences, approximately 43% seen once. A word on this clonotype: What it binds is unknown.

The clonotype comes from a woman in her late teens or twenties in good health. Material for sequencing was blood.

The CDR3 bases are TGTGCCAGCAGCAGTCGGACAGGGGAGAACACTGAAGCTTTCTTT. This codes for CASSSRTGENTEAFF. V gene TRBV12-3 or TRBV12-4 combines with J gene TRBJ1-1; 9 bases align to TRBD1. V lost 6 bases and J lost 1; bases outside the gene matches: 6. CDR3 length: 15 residues.